Each of the 11 T cell receptor beta chains below was sequenced from the same sample in a study of T cells expressing NK-cell markers. TCRdb re-called the 5' RACE reads; one entry per CDR3 protein, DNA not given. The listing records about 400,000 distinct CDR3 sequences. What was sequenced was blood T cells: a sorted CD56 or NKG2C T cell subset, CD4+ or CD8+ T cells, or bulk PBMC T cells (not recorded which). All receptors come from a woman aged 45-65 years in good health.

The chain has TRBV12-3 or TRBV12-4 and TRBJ2-1. The CDR3 is made up of 16 amino acids. This chain's CDR3 is CASSLRLRNTYNEQFF.

The V and J genes are TRBV27 and TRBJ2-3; checking the TCRdb D call of TRBD2 is not possible without DNA. The length of the CDR3 is 16 residues. Germline loops: CDR1 MNHEY, CDR2 SMNVEV (reference sequence). CDR3 sequence reads: CASSFPTSGRIDTQYF.

V gene TRBV7-9 combines with J gene TRBJ2-3; TCRdb calls TRBD2, which cannot be checked without DNA. This CDR3 has 16 residues. The germline CDR1 and CDR2 sequences are SEHNR and FQNEAQ (reference sequence). The CDR3 sequence: CASGAGASGGTDTQYF.

The chain combines TRBV6-1 with TRBJ2-5; TCRdb indicates TRBD2, and absent DNA this call remains unverified. In germline, CDR1 is MNHNS, CDR2 SASEGT. The CDR3 runs to 15 residues. The CDR3 sequence: CASSDSSGRGETQYF.

This chain joins TRBV20-1 and TRBJ1-2; the TCRdb D gene call, TRBD1, has no DNA to confirm it. This CDR3 comprises 13 residues. The V gene's germline CDR1 is DFQATT and CDR2 SNEGSKA (reference sequence). The CDR3 here is CSAIPGQSYGYTF.

The CDR3 reads CASTPSGLTGYEQYF. The V gene is TRBV12-3 or TRBV12-4, the J gene TRBJ2-7. The CDR3 covers 15 residues.

The chain employs TRBV29-1 and TRBJ1-2. The CDR3 totals 13 residues. Germline CDR1 and CDR2: SQVTM and ANQGSEA. The CDR3 sequence: CSVEGDLSDGYTF.

The V gene is TRBV18, the J gene TRBJ2-5; TCRdb reports TRBD1, a call that lacks DNA to check it against. The CDR3 length is 14 residues. Germline CDR1 KGHSH, CDR2 LQKENI. CDR3 protein: CASSPDPGGETQYF.

V gene TRBV19 combines with J gene TRBJ2-1; TCRdb's D call, TRBD2, is unchecked because there is no DNA. There are 16 residues in the CDR3. Germline assignment: CDR1 LNHDA and CDR2 SQIVND (reference sequence). CDR3 in amino acids: CASLKRASGATNEQFF.

This chain connects TRBV18 to TRBJ2-7. Germline-derived CDR1 and CDR2 are KGHSH and LQKENI. This CDR3 spans 14 amino acids. This CDR3 reads CASSPKRESYEQYF. Full variable domain (remainder filled in from reference TRBV18 and TRBJ2-7): NAGVMQNPRHLVRRRGQEARLRCSPMKGHSHVYWYRQLPEEGLKFMVYLQKENIIDESGMPKERFSAEFPKEGPSILRIQQVVRGDSAAYFCASSPKRESYEQYFGPGTRLTVT.

The chain employs TRBV7-2 and TRBJ1-4; TCRdb indicates TRBD1, and absent DNA this call remains unverified. CDR1 is SGHTA and CDR2 is FQGNSA in the germline V gene. The CDR3 runs to 13 residues. The CDR3: CASAGQPNEKLFF.